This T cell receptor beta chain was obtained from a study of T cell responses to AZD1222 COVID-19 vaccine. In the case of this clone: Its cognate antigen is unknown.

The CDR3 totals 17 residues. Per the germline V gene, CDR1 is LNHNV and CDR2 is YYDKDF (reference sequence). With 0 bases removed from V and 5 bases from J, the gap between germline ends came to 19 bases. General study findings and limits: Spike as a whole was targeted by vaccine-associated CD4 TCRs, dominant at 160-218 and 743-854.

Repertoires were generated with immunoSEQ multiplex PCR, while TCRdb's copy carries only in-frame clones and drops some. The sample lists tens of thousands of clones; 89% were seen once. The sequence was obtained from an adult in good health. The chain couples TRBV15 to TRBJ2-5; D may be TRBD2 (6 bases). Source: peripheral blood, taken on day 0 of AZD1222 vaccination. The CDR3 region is CATSRDFVLAGGETQYF. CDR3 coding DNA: TGTGCCACCAGCAGAGATTTTGTCCTAGCTGGGGGGGAGACCCAGTACTTC.